The sample holds one count of the clone carrying this T cell receptor (beta chain). What it recognizes is unknown. The junction departs from germline at one end; a sequencing error may be responsible. This sample stems from a study of tumor and adjacent non-tumor tissue in lung cancer. Study background: There were around eleven adenocarcinoma, a couple of squamous cell carcinoma and 1 small cell lung cancer cases.

The study, taken as a whole, reports: Tumor TCR diversity, when higher, was linked to shorter survival.

The CDR3 covers 16 residues. Germline lookup yields CDR1 SGHNT and CDR2 YENEEA. The library came from three nested PCR rounds adapted from ARM-PCR protocols. In TCRdb, the multiplex PCR reads were re-called with MiXCR into one record per CDR3 protein. The table lists around 76,000 distinct CDR3 sequences, less than 85% of them singletons. This sample's RNA came from whole unsorted tissue. Distant lung tissue was collected more than 3 cm away from the tumor edge. This TCR was recovered from a man between 70 and 80 years old with non-small cell lung cancer. Material: distant non-tumor lung tissue. V is TRBV11-3 and J is TRBJ1-1; 7 positions agree with TRBD1. This CDR3 is CASNFRDRTLNIEAFF. The CDR3 nucleotides read TGTGCCAGTAACTTCCGGGACAGAACGCTGAACATTGAAGCTTTCTTT.